This passage covers 9 T cell receptor beta chains from one sample sequenced in a study of identical twins. One entry per CDR3 protein, called by TCRdb with MiXCR from the 5' RACE reads. The repertoire includes hundreds of thousands of distinct CDR3 sequences, about 8.9% of them detected once, and approximately 2% sits in the top ten. These data also formed part of another study, on yellow fever vaccine responses in identical twins.

Specimen: memory (CD45RO+) T cells sorted from blood. These receptors all stem from a woman aged 18-29 years in good health.

The V gene is TRBV24-1, the J gene TRBJ2-1; the match to TRBD2 covers 7 bases. Germline V CDR1 and CDR2: KGHDR, SFDVKD. The CDR3 is made up of 15 amino acids. J was trimmed by 5 bases and V by 5 bases; bases with no gene match: 8. This CDR3 is CATSGRVGGDNEQFF. CDR3 sequence (DNA): TGTGCCACCAGTGGTCGCGTGGGGGGGGACAATGAGCAGTTCTTC.

This clonotype was seen more than once but under ten times. The genes are TRBV4-1 and TRBJ2-2, with TRBD1 matching over 8 bases. Germline assignment: CDR1 MGHRA and CDR2 YSYEKL. CDR3 length: 17 residues. V gave up 1 base and J gave up 2 bases; unmatched junction bases: 6. The CDR3, as DNA: TGCGCCAGCAGCCAAGCCCAGGGGGCATTCAACACCGGGGAGCTGTTTTTT. It yields the protein CASSQAQGAFNTGELFF.

The gene calls are TRBV6-1 and TRBJ2-7; TRBD1 agrees at 9 bases. V lost 6 bases to trimming and J lost 2 bases; unmatched junction nucleotides: 8. This CDR3 has 15 amino acids. Germline V gene sequence: CDR1 MNHNS, CDR2 SASEGT. CDR3 region: CASSTGTGRTYEQYF. The CDR3 region has the DNA TGTGCCAGCAGCACCGGGACAGGGCGAACCTACGAGCAGTACTTC.

This clonotype has a handful of counts. The gene calls are TRBV28 and TRBJ1-1; D uncertain. CDR1 and CDR2 from the germline V gene are MDHEN and SYDVKM. V was clipped by 4 bases and J by 10 bases, with 16 bases between them. This CDR3 contains 13 residues. The CDR3 loop reads CASSSAGGRRAFF. In DNA, the CDR3 is TGTGCCAGCAGTTCCGCAGGCGGTCGGCGAGCTTTCTTT.

The chain joins TRBV27 to TRBJ2-3, with unresolved D. There are 14 residues in the CDR3. The V gene lost 4 bases and the J gene lost 1 base, with 9 bases spanning the gap. The germline V gene encodes CDR1 MNHEY and CDR2 SMNVEV (reference sequence). The CDR3 sequence is CASSYRPRTDTQYF. CDR3 nucleotide sequence: TGTGCCAGCAGTTATCGGCCGCGCACAGATACGCAGTATTTT.

This clonotype was found a few times. The V and J genes are TRBV20-1 and TRBJ2-3, with 14 bases lining up with TRBD2. The CDR3 has 18 amino acids. With 6 bases clipped from V and 2 bases from J, the junction kept 13 bases outside the gene matches. Germline-derived CDR1 and CDR2 are DFQATT and SNEGSKA (reference sequence). DNA for the CDR3: TGCAGTGCCCAGGGACTAGCGGGAGAGGGATCGCTCACAGATACGCAGTATTTT. Encoded protein: CSAQGLAGEGSLTDTQYF.

This clonotype was seen repeatedly, ten times or more. The rearrangement joins TRBV12-3 or TRBV12-4 to TRBJ2-5, with 13 positions matching TRBD2. V shed 6 bases and J 5 bases; nucleotides not matched to a gene: 6. The CDR3 is 15 residues long. CDR3 in amino acids: CASSPTSGRSETQYF. In DNA form, the CDR3 reads TGTGCCAGCAGCCCGACTAGCGGGAGGTCGGAGACCCAGTACTTC.

The chain uses TRBV5-1 and TRBJ1-2, with 7 bases matching TRBD1. Germline trimming cut 4 bases from V and 0 bases from J; bases unmatched to any gene: 6. Germline V gene data show CDR1 as SGHRS and CDR2 as YFSETQ. CDR3 length: 15 residues. The CDR3 protein is CASSPGQEANYGYTF. The CDR3 nucleotides read TGCGCCAGCAGCCCCGGACAGGAAGCTAACTATGGCTACACCTTC.

J is TRBJ2-3 and V is TRBV11-3; D is undetermined. Germline CDR1 is SGHNT and CDR2 is YENEEA. V was cut by 4 bases and J by 2 bases, with 13 bases left in between. The CDR3 runs 15 residues. This chain's CDR3 is CASSSRSSYTDTQYF. In DNA form, the CDR3 reads TGTGCCAGCAGCTCCCGCTCTTCCTACACAGATACGCAGTATTTT.